Sample share makes the clone carrying this T cell receptor beta chain medium-sized (0.01 to 0.1%). Its antigen is unidentified. This sample is drawn from a study of PD-1 blockade in classical Hodgkin lymphoma. Study-level findings and limits: When set against healthy donors, newly diagnosed patients were reported to show lower baseline TCR diversity. Possible causes of repertoire differences, disease activity or prior therapy, remain undefined. Compared with baseline, CD4+ but not CD8+ TCR diversity had risen significantly by C4D1.

Every patient relapsed after autologous stem cell transplantation, and brentuximab vedotin exposure varied. Complete response, partial response or progressive disease made up the best responses. Assay used: immunoSEQ multiplex PCR; TCRdb lists only in-frame clones, some missing. The sample consists of about 37,000 clones, around 76% of them appearing once. CDR3 size: 12 residues. Trimming cost V 8 bases and J 5 bases, with 12 bases left between them. CDR1 and CDR2 from the germline V gene are MNHNY and SVGAGI (reference sequence). The sample consisted of peripheral blood mononuclear cells (PBMCs), taken before the second cycle of nivolumab. This receptor was taken from a human donor with classical Hodgkin lymphoma. The chain joins TRBV6-6 to TRBJ1-2; TRBD1 might be the D (5 bases). The CDR3 is CASDRGGYGYTF. CDR3 nucleotide sequence: TGTGCCAGCGACCGGGGGGGGTATGGCTACACCTTC.